This T cell receptor (beta chain) was sequenced during a study of T-cell reconstitution after alpha-beta-depleted transplantation in children (TCRdb year 2016). Regarding the research as a whole: T-cell immune reconstitution after TCRalphabeta/CD19-depleted allogeneic hematopoietic cell transplantation in children was quantitatively tracked in the study by means of TCR repertoire profiling. What the research found in general, with its limitations: In some patients, the high TCRbeta diversity seen at day 60 was put down to recipient T cells and intrathymic progenitors that had survived conditioning. The apparently early alphabetaT-cell count recovery about two months after transplant was reportedly dependent on only several hundred rapidly expanded clones derived from non-depleted graft cells. Over subsequent months, a decline in hyperexpanded clone frequencies was noted, and after one year, T-cell counts and TCRbeta diversity were mostly ascribed to newly produced T cells.

Sample treatment or condition, as interpreted from the label and publication: allogeneic hematopoietic cell transplantation with graft depleted of TCRalphabeta T cells and CD19 B cells. Transplant recipients were children who received TCRalphabeta/CD19-depleted allogeneic hematopoietic cell grafts. The library was produced with PCR. Instrument on record: Illumina HiSeq 2500. TCR library preparation used molecular barcoding, with unique molecular identifiers applied to normalize quantification of the TCRbeta repertoire. TCRdb reanalyzed the raw reads on its own, using fastp at Q25 for trimming and MiXCR for clone calling, and kept in-frame beta chains. Each CDR3 protein gets just one entry, which takes the most common genes and DNA from the rows behind it. In this sample the table shows fewer than 700,000 distinct CDR3 sequences, under 15% of which occur a single time. The ten largest make up 2% to 2.5% of the sample.

With regard to this clonotype: What this receptor recognizes is not known. No clone much larger than this one lies a single base away; base qualities are absent.

The source was PBMCs, mostly from graft donor cells, collected 360 days after TCRalphabeta/CD19-depleted stem cell transplant. This TCR was sampled from a male patient aged 10 to 17 who had a stem cell transplant for acute myeloid leukemia, so the T cells may come from the graft donor.

At the DNA level, the sequence is TGCAGCGTTGAGCCCGGGACAGCTAACTATGGCTACACCTTC. This yields the protein CSVEPGTANYGYTF. This sequence uses TRBV29-1 and TRBJ1-2; 7 bases in between match TRBD1. The CDR3 goes from the cysteine to the phenylalanine over 14 residues. The DNA shown is the 42-base CDR3, in frame from base 1. For CDR1 and CDR2, the germline V gene lists SQVTM and ANQGSEA. V loses 3 bases at its end and J loses 0 bases; junction bases beyond the gene matches: 4.